The clone carrying this T cell receptor (beta chain) was counted only a few times. The sample is drawn from a study of T cells in Graves' hyperthyroidism and ophthalmopathy. CDR3 length equals 15 residues. The germline V gene encodes CDR1 LNHDA and CDR2 SQIVND (reference sequence). With 6 bases clipped from V and 4 bases from J, the junction kept 7 bases outside the gene matches. RNA transcripts yielded amplified TCR beta CDR3 regions. When the TCR CDR3 underwent first-round RT-PCR, the HTBI primer set was used. TCRdb reprocessed the multiplex PCR reads with MiXCR, giving one entry per CDR3 protein. The data hold under 350,000 distinct CDR3 sequences, with less than 15% observed a single time.

The chain links TRBV19 to TRBJ1-2; TRBD1 matches 11 bases. The source material was blood. The TCR originated in a woman aged 25 to 39 with Graves' hyperthyroidism that later progressed to Graves' ophthalmopathy. In nucleotides, the CDR3 is TGTGCCAGTAGATCCGGGACAGGGGGAATCTATGGCTACACCTTC. Amino acids: CASRSGTGGIYGYTF.